Presented here are 22 T cell receptor beta chains from one specimen sequenced in a study of T-cell memory formation after mild COVID-19. TCRdb reanalysed the 5' RACE reads using MiXCR and keeps one entry per CDR3 protein. The sample lists about 190,000 distinct CDR3 sequences, 18% occurring once. What was sequenced was PBMCs or a T cell subset sorted from them (not recorded which). The receptors derive from an adult woman who had mild COVID-19 (a few samples of this study predate the infection). Cell type and time point are not known.

This clonotype was seen a single time. This chain's CDR3 is CASSGRGLRGGEQFF. Written as DNA, the CDR3 is TGTGCCAGCTCTGGTCGGGGGCTGAGGGGTGGTGAGCAGTTCTTC. The J gene is TRBJ2-1, the V gene TRBV6-5; D could derive from TRBD1 or TRBD2 (6 bases each). The CDR3 consists of 15 residues. V gave up 8 bases and J gave up 9 bases, with 23 bases separating them. Germline V gene sequence: CDR1 MNHEY, CDR2 SVGAGI.

V and J are TRBV24-1 and TRBJ2-2; unclear D gene. Between the trimmed V and J ends, which lost 3 bases and 6 bases, there was a span of 13 bases. CDR1 KGHDR and CDR2 SFDVKD come from the germline V gene. There are 15 residues in the CDR3. CDR3 region: CATSDPGRLAGELFF. DNA for the CDR3: TGTGCCACCAGTGATCCCGGGCGGTTGGCCGGGGAGCTGTTTTTT.

The chain is built from TRBV20-1 and TRBJ1-1; no clear D. The length of the CDR3 is 11 residues. The V gene's germline CDR1 is DFQATT and CDR2 SNEGSKA (reference sequence). V was trimmed by 7 bases and J by 1 base, leaving 7 bases between them. CDR3: CSGSENTEAFF. The CDR3 region has the DNA TGCAGTGGTTCAGAGAACACTGAAGCTTTCTTT.

The gene calls are TRBV5-1 and TRBJ1-1; 7 bases map to TRBD1. CDR3 length equals 14 residues. From germline, CDR1 is SGHRS and CDR2 YFSETQ. The V segment lost 5 bases and the J segment 1 base; nucleotides outside the gene matches: 5. CDR3 protein: CASRRDSQNTEAFF. In nucleotides, the CDR3 is TGCGCCAGCAGACGGGACAGCCAGAACACTGAAGCTTTCTTT.

The chain combines TRBV18 with TRBJ1-1; 7 bases fit TRBD1. V was pared by 3 bases and J by 5 bases, with 9 bases of the junction left unmatched. Germline V CDR1 and CDR2: KGHSH, LQKENI. The CDR3 runs to 15 residues. CDR3 sequence reads: CASSPTGEWRTEAFF. The CDR3 DNA follows: TGTGCCAGCTCACCCACAGGGGAATGGAGGACTGAAGCTTTCTTT.

This clonotype showed up just a few times. V is TRBV9 and J is TRBJ1-1; D possibly corresponds to TRBD1 (5 bases). The CDR3 sequence is 14 residues long. V was shortened by 4 bases and J by 6 bases, with 16 bases between the two germline ends. Germline V CDR1 and CDR2: SGDLS, YYNGEE. The CDR3 DNA is TGTGCCAGCAGCCTAGGGGAGGGCATGGCTGAAGCTTTCTTT. It is translated as CASSLGEGMAEAFF.

This clonotype appeared a few times. The V and J genes are TRBV11-2 and TRBJ1-1; 10 nucleotides match TRBD1. From germline, CDR1 is SGHAT and CDR2 FQNNGV. The CDR3 covers 15 residues. V was clipped by 1 base and J by 5 bases; unmatched bases: 4. CDR3 amino acids: CASSLGGTGVTEAFF. In DNA form, the CDR3 reads TGTGCCAGCAGCTTAGGGGGGACAGGGGTGACTGAAGCTTTCTTT.

This rearrangement joins TRBV29-1 to TRBJ2-5; 9 nucleotides agree with TRBD1. Trimming cost V 6 bases and J 5 bases; bases outside gene matches: 10. The CDR3 is 14 residues long. Per the germline V gene, CDR1 is SQVTM and CDR2 is ANQGSEA. The CDR3 protein is CSVGDRERIETQYF. CDR3 coding DNA: TGCAGCGTCGGGGACAGGGAGAGGATCGAGACCCAGTACTTC.

The chain recombines TRBV6-1 with TRBJ2-5; D is possibly TRBD2 (5 bases). The CDR3 runs to 14 residues. In germline, CDR1 is MNHNS, CDR2 SASEGT. V was pared by 2 bases and J by 4 bases, with 11 bases between. Here the CDR3 DNA reads TGTGCCAGCAGTGAACCTACTAGAATAGAGACCCAGTACTTC. This codes for CASSEPTRIETQYF.

The V gene is TRBV3-1, the J gene TRBJ2-7; D call uncertain. This CDR3 spans 13 amino acids. Between the trimmed V and J ends, which lost 4 bases and 5 bases, there was a span of 12 bases. Germline lookup yields CDR1 LGHDT and CDR2 YNNKEL (reference sequence). CDR3 nucleotides: TGTGCCAGCAGCCGGCCTAGGTCCCACGAGCAGTACTTC. Translating gives CASSRPRSHEQYF.

V usage is TRBV2 and J usage is TRBJ2-7, with 13 bases identical to TRBD2. V was clipped by 4 bases and J by 6 bases; unmatched bases: 3. The germline V gene has CDR1 SNHLY and CDR2 FYNNEI. CDR3 length: 14 amino acids. The CDR3 DNA reads as TGTGCCAGCAGTGTTGGACTAGCGGGAGTCGAGCAGTACTTC. Residues: CASSVGLAGVEQYF.

The chain joins TRBV7-6 to TRBJ2-7; 11 bases map to TRBD2. This CDR3 is built from 15 residues. Trimming at V came to 4 bases and at J to 1 base, leaving 3 bases not matched to a gene. Germline V lookup: CDR1 SGHVS, CDR2 FNYEAQ. DNA for the CDR3: TGTGCCAGCAGCTCCGGGACTAGCGGATCCTACGAGCAGTACTTC. Protein: CASSSGTSGSYEQYF.

This clonotype was counted at least ten times. This chain links TRBV21-1 with TRBJ2-7; the D call TRBD1 from the table was never checked on the DNA. TRBV21-1 is classified as a pseudogene. The CDR3 has 16 amino acids. The CDR3 DNA reads TGTGCCAGCAGCAAAGGGGAGGACAGGTTATTCTACGAGCAGTACTTC. It is translated as CASSKGEDRLFYEQYF.

In this sample, this clonotype turned up a few times. The chain has TRBV7-9 and TRBJ2-2, with TRBD2 identical over 10 bases. CDR1 is SEHNR, CDR2 FQNEAQ, per germline (reference sequence). With V trimmed by 6 bases and J by 5 bases, 3 bases remained unmatched. The CDR3 length is 14 residues. CDR3 loop: CASRPTSGTGELFF. The CDR3 bases are TGTGCCAGCAGACCGACTAGCGGGACCGGGGAGCTGTTTTTT.

The chain combines TRBV7-2 with TRBJ2-1, with D perhaps matching TRBD2 (6 bases). The CDR3 sequence is 14 residues long. V was clipped by 2 bases and J by 8 bases, with 13 bases between them. The germline V gene encodes CDR1 SGHTA and CDR2 FQGNSA. CDR3 loop: CASSLTGDLHEQFF. The DNA of the CDR3 is TGTGCCAGCAGCTTAACGGGGGACCTGCATGAGCAGTTCTTC.

This clonotype occurred a few times. The chain links TRBV6-6 to TRBJ1-5, with no clear D. The V gene's germline CDR1 is MNHNY and CDR2 SVGAGI (reference sequence). V gave up 10 bases and J gave up 5 bases, with 9 bases separating them. The CDR3 totals 11 residues. CDR3 amino acids: CATSRDQPQHF. Written as DNA, the CDR3 is TGTGCCACCTCGCGGGATCAGCCCCAGCATTTT.

CDR3 sequence reads: CASSLLYRTSGIKRVTDTQYF. The DNA for the CDR3 is TGTGCCAGCAGCTTACTCTACCGGACTAGCGGGATCAAGAGGGTGACAGATACGCAGTATTTT. This chain joins TRBV7-9 and TRBJ2-3; TRBD2 matches 12 bases. Germline CDR1 SEHNR, CDR2 FQNEAQ (reference sequence). The CDR3 sequence is 21 residues long. V dropped 2 bases and J dropped 3; count of bases not matched to a gene: 18.

Ten or more counts support this clonotype. This chain links TRBV5-5 with TRBJ2-1; D is ambiguous. The CDR3 totals 14 residues. Germline V gene sequence: CDR1 SGHKS, CDR2 YYEKEE (reference sequence). Trimming took off 1 base at V and 7 bases at J, with 12 bases between the two ends. The CDR3, as DNA: TGTGCCAGCAGCTTGTCTCAAGGGTTGAATGAGCAGTTCTTC. This encodes CASSLSQGLNEQFF.

The chain carries TRBV12-3 or TRBV12-4 and TRBJ2-1; 12 nucleotides align to TRBD2. With 6 bases clipped from V and 5 bases from J, the junction kept 2 bases outside the gene matches. This CDR3 region has 14 residues. The CDR3 sequence is CASSRTSGDNEQFF. CDR3 coding DNA: TGTGCCAGCAGCAGGACTAGCGGGGACAATGAGCAGTTCTTC.

This clonotype was seen only once. The rearrangement uses TRBV24-1 and TRBJ1-1, with TRBD1 as a possible D gene (6 bases). V was pared by 1 base and J by 6 bases, with 20 bases between. Germline V gives CDR1 KGHDR, CDR2 SFDVKD. The CDR3 totals 17 residues. CDR3 nucleotides: TGTGCCACCAGTGATTTAGGGACACCCTGTTGCAGGGCTGAAGCTTTCTTT. Residues: CATSDLGTPCCRAEAFF.

The chain is built from TRBV5-6 and TRBJ1-4; the D is unclear. V was clipped by 5 bases and J by 1 base, with 12 bases between them. The germline V gene encodes CDR1 SGHDT and CDR2 YYEEEE. The CDR3 spans 15 residues. The CDR3 sequence is CASSLAGGTNEKLFF. In DNA form, the CDR3 reads TGTGCCAGCAGTCTGGCAGGCGGAACTAATGAAAAACTGTTTTTT.

This clonotype was detected ten times or more. This chain connects TRBV18 to TRBJ2-7; D tentatively reads TRBD1 or TRBD2 (5 bases each). The V gene's germline CDR1 is KGHSH and CDR2 LQKENI. The V end lost 3 bases, the J end lost 4 bases, and 19 bases lay between the germline ends. CDR3 size: 16 residues. CDR3 bases: TGTGCCAGCTCACCGCCCGGGACCGGGGCTTTATACGAGCAGTACTTC. Translated, it gives CASSPPGTGALYEQYF.